The T cell receptor (beta chain) described here comes from a study of blood T cell repertoires in COVID-19. The germline V gene encodes CDR1 SGHTA and CDR2 FQGNSA. Trimming took 1 base from V and 0 from J, leaving 11 bases between them. The CDR3 extends over 16 amino acids. Seattle patients were enrolled during active infection and followed longitudinally. Libraries were prepared by immunoSEQ multiplex PCR; TCRdb keeps only in-frame clonotypes and omits some of them. The table includes 200,000 to 250,000 clones, around four fifths detected once. This sequence was found in a woman between 65 and 79 years old with COVID-19, enrolled during active disease. The chain employs TRBV7-2 and TRBJ2-3, with a possible D match to TRBD2 (5 bases). Sequencing was carried out using peripheral blood. The CDR3 sequence is CASSLGPRTSTDTQYF. As DNA, the CDR3 is TGTGCCAGCAGCTTAGGCCCTAGGACTAGCACAGATACGCAGTATTTT.